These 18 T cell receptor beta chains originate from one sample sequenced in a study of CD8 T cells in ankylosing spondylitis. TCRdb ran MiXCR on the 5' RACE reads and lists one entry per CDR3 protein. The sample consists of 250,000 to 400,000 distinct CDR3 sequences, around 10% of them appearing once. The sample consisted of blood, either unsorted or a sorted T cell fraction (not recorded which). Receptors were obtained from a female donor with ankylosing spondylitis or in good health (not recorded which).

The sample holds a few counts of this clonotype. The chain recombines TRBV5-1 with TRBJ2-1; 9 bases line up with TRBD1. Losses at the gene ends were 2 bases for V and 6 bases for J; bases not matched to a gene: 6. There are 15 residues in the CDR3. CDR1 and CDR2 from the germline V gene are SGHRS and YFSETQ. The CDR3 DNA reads TGCGCCAGCAGCTTTTCGGGACAGGGCCTCAATGAGCAGTTCTTC. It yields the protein CASSFSGQGLNEQFF. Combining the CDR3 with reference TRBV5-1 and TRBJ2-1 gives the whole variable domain KAGVTQTPRYLIKTRGQQVTLSCSPISGHRSVSWYQQTPGQGLQFLFEYFSETQRNKGNFPGRFSGRQFSNSRSEMNVSTLELGDSALYLCASSFSGQGLNEQFFGPGTRLTVL.

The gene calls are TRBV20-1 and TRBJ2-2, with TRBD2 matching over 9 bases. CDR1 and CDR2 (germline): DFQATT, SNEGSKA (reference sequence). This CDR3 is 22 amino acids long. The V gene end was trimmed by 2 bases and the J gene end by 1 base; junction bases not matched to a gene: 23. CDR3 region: CSARPIGGREGPKPMNTGELFF. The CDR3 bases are TGCAGTGCTAGACCAATCGGTGGGCGGGAGGGCCCAAAACCGATGAACACCGGGGAGCTGTTTTTT.

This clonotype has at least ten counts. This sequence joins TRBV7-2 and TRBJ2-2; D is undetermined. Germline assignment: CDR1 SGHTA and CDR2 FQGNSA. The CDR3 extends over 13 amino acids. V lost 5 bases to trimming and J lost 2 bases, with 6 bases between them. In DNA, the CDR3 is TGTGCCAGCAGCCCCGAAAACACCGGGGAGCTGTTTTTT. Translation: CASSPENTGELFF.

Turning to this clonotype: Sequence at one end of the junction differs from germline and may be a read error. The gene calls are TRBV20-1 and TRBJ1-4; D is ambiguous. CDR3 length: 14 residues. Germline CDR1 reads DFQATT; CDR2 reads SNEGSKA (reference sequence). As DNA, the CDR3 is TGCAGTGCTCCGGGCTTGACAAGTAATGAAAACCTGCTTTTT. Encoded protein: CSAPGLTSNENLLF.

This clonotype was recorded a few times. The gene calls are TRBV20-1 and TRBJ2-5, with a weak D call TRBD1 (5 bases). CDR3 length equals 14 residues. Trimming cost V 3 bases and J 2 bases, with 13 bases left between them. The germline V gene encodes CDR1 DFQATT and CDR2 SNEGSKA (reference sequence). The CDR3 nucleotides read TGCAGTGCTAGTAAGACAGACCCTCAAGAGACCCAGTACTTC. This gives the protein CSASKTDPQETQYF.

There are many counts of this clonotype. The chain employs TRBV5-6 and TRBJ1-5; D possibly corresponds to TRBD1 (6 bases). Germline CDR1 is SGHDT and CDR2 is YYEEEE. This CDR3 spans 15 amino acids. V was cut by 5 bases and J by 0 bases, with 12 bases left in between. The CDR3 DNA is TGTGCCAGCAGTTCGCAAGGGGGTAGCAATCAGCCCCAGCATTTT. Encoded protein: CASSSQGGSNQPQHF.

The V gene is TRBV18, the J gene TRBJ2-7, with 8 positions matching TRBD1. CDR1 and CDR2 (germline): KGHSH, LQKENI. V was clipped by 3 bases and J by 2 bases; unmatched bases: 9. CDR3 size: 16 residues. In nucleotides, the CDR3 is TGTGCCAGCTCACCTTCCCGGACAGGGATAACCTACGAGCAGTACTTC. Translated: CASSPSRTGITYEQYF.

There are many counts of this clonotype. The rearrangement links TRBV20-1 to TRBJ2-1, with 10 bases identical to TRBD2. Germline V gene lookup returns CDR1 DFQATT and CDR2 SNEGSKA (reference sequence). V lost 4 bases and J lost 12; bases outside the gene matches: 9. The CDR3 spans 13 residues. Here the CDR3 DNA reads TGCAGTGCTACGACCCTAGCGGGAGAGGGGCAGTTCTTC. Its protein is CSATTLAGEGQFF.

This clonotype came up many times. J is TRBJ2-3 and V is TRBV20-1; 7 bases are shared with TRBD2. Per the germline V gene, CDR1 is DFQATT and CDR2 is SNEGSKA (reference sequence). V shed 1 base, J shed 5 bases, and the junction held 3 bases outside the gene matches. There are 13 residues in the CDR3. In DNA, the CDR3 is TGCAGTGCTAGAGGTGCGGGAGTAGATACGCAGTATTTT. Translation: CSARGAGVDTQYF.

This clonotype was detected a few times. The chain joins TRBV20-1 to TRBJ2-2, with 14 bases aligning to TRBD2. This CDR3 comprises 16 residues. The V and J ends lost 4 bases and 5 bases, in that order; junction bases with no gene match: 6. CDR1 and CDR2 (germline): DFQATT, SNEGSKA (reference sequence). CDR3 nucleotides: TGCAGTGCTACCAAGACTAGCGGGGGGGCAACCGGGGAGCTGTTTTTT. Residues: CSATKTSGGATGELFF.

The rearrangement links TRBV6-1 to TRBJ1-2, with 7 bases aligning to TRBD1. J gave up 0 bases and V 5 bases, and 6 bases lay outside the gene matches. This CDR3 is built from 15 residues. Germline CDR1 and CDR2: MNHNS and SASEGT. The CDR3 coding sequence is TGTGCCAGCAGTATGGCCCAGGGGGCTAACTATGGCTACACCTTC. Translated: CASSMAQGANYGYTF.

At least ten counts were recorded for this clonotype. CDR3 amino acids: CATSRDRPDTQYF. CDR3 in DNA: TGTGCCACCAGCAGAGATAGGCCCGATACGCAGTATTTT. The V gene is TRBV15, the J gene TRBJ2-3; D is unclear. The CDR3 covers 13 residues. V lost 0 bases and J 6 bases, leaving 7 bases between the germline ends. CDR1 and CDR2 (germline): LNHNV, YYDKDF (reference sequence).

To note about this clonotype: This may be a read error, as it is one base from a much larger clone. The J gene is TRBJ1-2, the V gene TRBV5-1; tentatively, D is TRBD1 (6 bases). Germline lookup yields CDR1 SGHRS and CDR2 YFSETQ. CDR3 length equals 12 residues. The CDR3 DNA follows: TGCGCCAGCAGCTCGGACAGATATGGCTGCACCTTC. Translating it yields CASSSDRYGCTF.

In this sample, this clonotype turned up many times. The CDR3 bases are TGTGCCAGCAGCTGGGAAGGTCTTGGGGAGCAGTACTTC. It yields the protein CASSWEGLGEQYF. The chain uses TRBV5-6 and TRBJ2-7; no clear D. From germline, CDR1 is SGHDT and CDR2 YYEEEE. Trimming took 3 bases from V and 7 from J, leaving 14 bases between them. The CDR3 spans 13 residues.

CDR3 sequence: CSATHPGQGSYEQYF. As DNA, the CDR3 is TGCAGTGCTACACATCCGGGACAGGGCTCCTACGAGCAGTACTTC. The chain uses TRBV20-1 and TRBJ2-7; 9 bases match TRBD1. Germline CDR1 DFQATT, CDR2 SNEGSKA (reference sequence). The CDR3 is made up of 15 amino acids. With 4 bases clipped from V and 0 bases from J, the junction kept 7 bases outside the gene matches.

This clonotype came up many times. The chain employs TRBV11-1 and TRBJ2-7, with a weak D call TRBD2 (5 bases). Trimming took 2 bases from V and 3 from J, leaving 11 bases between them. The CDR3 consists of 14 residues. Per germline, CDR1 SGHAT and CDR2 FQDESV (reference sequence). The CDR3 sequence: CASSLYLAGYEQYF. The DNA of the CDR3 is TGTGCCAGCAGCTTATATTTGGCGGGCTACGAGCAGTACTTC.

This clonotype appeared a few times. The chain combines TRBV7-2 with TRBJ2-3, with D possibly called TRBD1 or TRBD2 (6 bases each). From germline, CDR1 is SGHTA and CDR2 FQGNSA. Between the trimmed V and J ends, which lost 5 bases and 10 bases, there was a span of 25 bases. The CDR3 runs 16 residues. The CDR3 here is CASSELGGFSSSAQYF. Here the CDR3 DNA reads TGTGCCAGCAGCGAGTTAGGGGGGTTTTCGTCCTCCGCGCAGTATTTT.

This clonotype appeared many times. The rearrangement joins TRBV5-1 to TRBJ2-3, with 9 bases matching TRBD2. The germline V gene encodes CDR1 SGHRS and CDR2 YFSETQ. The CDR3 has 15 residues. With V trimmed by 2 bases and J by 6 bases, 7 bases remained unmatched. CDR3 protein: CASSFGSGGKDTQYF. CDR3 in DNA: TGCGCCAGCAGCTTTGGTAGCGGGGGTAAGGATACGCAGTATTTT.